The 19 T cell receptor beta chains below all came from one sample that was sequenced in a study of OX40 agonist ivuxolimab in advanced cancers. Library prep was done by the immunoSEQ multiplex PCR assay. TCRdb provides this immuneACCESS table in a form limited to in-frame rearrangements. Some clones are lacking; in checked studies, under half of them reflect an unresolved V gene, and why the rest are absent is not known. Within this sample are several thousand clones, with roughly two thirds of them counted one time only. Jointly, the top ten make up 46% of the sample. This specimen consisted of CD4+ or CD8+ T cells sorted from blood, obtained in a trial of the OX40 agonist ivuxolimab. The receptors stem from an adult with an advanced solid tumor such as melanoma, head and neck, liver or kidney cancer.

V gene TRBV7-9 combines with J gene TRBJ1-1; D might be TRBD1 (5 bases). CDR3 length equals 15 residues. In germline, CDR1 is SEHNR, CDR2 FQNEAQ (reference sequence). Trimming removed 5 bases from V and 4 bases from J, with 17 bases in between. The CDR3 DNA follows: TGTGCCAGCAGCGCCCCAAAGGGGTACCCCACTGAAGCTTTCTTT. Its translation: CASSAPKGYPTEAFF.

The chain employs TRBV5-1 and TRBJ1-1; a possible D gene is TRBD1 (6 bases). Per germline, CDR1 SGHRS and CDR2 YFSETQ. Between the trimmed V and J ends, which lost 5 bases and 5 bases, there was a span of 19 bases. CDR3 size: 15 residues. CDR3 nucleotide sequence: TGCGCCAGCAGAAGCGACAGGTTTTGGAGGACTGAAGCTTTCTTT. This codes for CASRSDRFWRTEAFF.

As concerns this clone: An end of the junction does not agree with germline; a read error may underlie this. The chain carries TRBV29-1 and TRBJ2-1; 9 bases match TRBD2. This CDR3 region has 13 residues. The germline gives CDR1 SQVTM, CDR2 ANQGSEA. The chain's CDR3 is CNVPASGIGEQFF. CDR3 DNA: TGCAACGTTCCGGCTAGCGGGATTGGTGAGCAGTTCTTC.

The chain combines TRBV6-5 with TRBJ2-1; D unclear. V lost 2 bases, J lost 7 bases, and 3 bases lay in between. The CDR3 is 11 amino acids. The germline gives CDR1 MNHEY, CDR2 SVGAGI. The CDR3 here is CASSYGNEQFF. CDR3 coding DNA: TGTGCCAGCAGTTACGGTAATGAGCAGTTCTTC.

This clone is medium-sized in the sample. V is TRBV5-6 and J is TRBJ2-1; unclear D gene. The ends were cut back, 4 bases at V and 7 bases at J, with 12 bases in the middle. The CDR3 extends over 13 amino acids. The germline V gene has CDR1 SGHDT and CDR2 YYEEEE. The CDR3 DNA reads TGTGCCAGCAGCACCGATACCAAAAATGAGCAGTTCTTC. Translated, it gives CASSTDTKNEQFF. Full variable domain (remainder filled in from reference TRBV5-6 and TRBJ2-1): DAGVTQSPTHLIKTRGQQVTLRCSPKSGHDTVSWYQQALGQGPQFIFQYYEEEERQRGNFPDRFSGHQFPNYSSELNVNALLLGDSALYLCASSTDTKNEQFFGPGTRLTVL.

The chain uses TRBV6-5 and TRBJ2-7, with D maybe TRBD2 (5 bases). There are 15 residues in the CDR3. Trimming took off 2 bases at V and 6 bases at J, with 17 bases between the two ends. Germline CDR1 MNHEY, CDR2 SVGAGI. CDR3 nucleotides: TGTGCCAGCAGTTACGTGGTGGGAGCAAGCGGCGAGCAGTACTTC. Translated, it gives CASSYVVGASGEQYF.

The chain uses TRBV7-9 and TRBJ2-1; D gene unclear. This CDR3 spans 15 amino acids. Trimming removed 1 base at V and 0 bases at J, with 7 bases between. Germline CDR1 and CDR2: SEHNR and FQNEAQ (reference sequence). The CDR3 coding sequence is TGTGCCAGCAGCTTAGACGGTAGCTCCTACAATGAGCAGTTCTTC. This gives the protein CASSLDGSSYNEQFF.

In its sample, this clone ranks as medium-sized. J is TRBJ2-5 and V is TRBV28, with a possible D match to TRBD1 (5 bases). Trimming took off 5 bases at V and 3 bases at J, with 16 bases between the two ends. Germline V gene sequence: CDR1 MDHEN, CDR2 SYDVKM. The CDR3 is 15 residues long. CDR3 amino acids: CASSMDGAEEETQYF. The CDR3 nucleotides read TGTGCCAGCAGTATGGATGGGGCAGAGGAAGAGACCCAGTACTTC.

The V gene is TRBV7-8, the J gene TRBJ2-6; TRBD2 matches 12 bases. Germline V gene lookup returns CDR1 SGHVS and CDR2 FQNEAQ. The CDR3 is 18 residues long. J gave up 0 bases and V 5 bases, and 5 bases lay outside the gene matches. CDR3 bases: TGTGCCAGCAGCCCTAGCGGGAGGGTCAGCTCTGGGGCCAACGTCCTGACTTTC. Residues: CASSPSGRVSSGANVLTF.

This clone counts as medium-sized. The chain links TRBV27 to TRBJ2-1, with 14 bases that match TRBD2. Germline values: CDR1 MNHEY, CDR2 SMNVEV (reference sequence). This CDR3 contains 14 residues. V trimming: 8 bases; J trimming: 8 bases; junction bases outside the gene matches: 5. The CDR3 DNA is TGTGCCAGCTACGGGACTAGCGGGAGTTATGAGCAGTTCTTC. It encodes CASYGTSGSYEQFF.

The CDR3 DNA reads TGTGCCAGCAGTTTCGGGGGACCTGGTTACAATGAGCAGTTCTTC. Translation gives CASSFGGPGYNEQFF. The chain employs TRBV27 and TRBJ2-1; D possibly corresponds to TRBD2 (6 bases). The CDR3 sequence is 15 residues long. V lost 3 bases and J 4 bases, leaving 13 bases between the germline ends. Germline lookup yields CDR1 MNHEY and CDR2 SMNVEV (reference sequence).

There are a few counts of this clone. The sample contains more than one DNA sequence encoding this CDR3. The rearrangement uses TRBV7-8 and TRBJ2-3; 7 positions match TRBD2. CDR3 size: 16 residues. V lost 1 base and J lost 4; bases outside the gene matches: 8. In germline, CDR1 is SGHVS, CDR2 FQNEAQ. The CDR3 DNA follows: TGTGCCAGCAGCTTAGGGACGGGAGGAGGCCCAGATACGCAGTATTTT. Residues: CASSLGTGGGPDTQYF.

This chain uses TRBV28 with TRBJ2-1, with 7 bases identical to TRBD2. The V gene's germline CDR1 is MDHEN and CDR2 SYDVKM. The CDR3 has 17 amino acids. Germline trimming cut 6 bases from V and 1 base from J; bases unmatched to any gene: 12. The CDR3 DNA reads TGTGCCAGCAGAACGGGGACCCTCGGGGGGTCCTACAATGAGCAGTTCTTC. Translating gives CASRTGTLGGSYNEQFF.

The chain carries TRBV19 and TRBJ1-1; D unclear. V lost 0 bases, J lost 5 bases, and 7 bases lay in between. CDR3 length: 13 residues. The germline V gene has CDR1 LNHDA and CDR2 SQIVND (reference sequence). This CDR3 reads CASSIDSPTEAFF. CDR3 bases: TGTGCCAGTAGTATAGACAGTCCGACTGAAGCTTTCTTT.

The chain links TRBV2 to TRBJ2-1, with unresolved D. The CDR3 is 16 amino acids. CDR1 is SNHLY and CDR2 is FYNNEI in the germline V gene. The germline V and J ends were trimmed by 3 bases and 3 bases, with 15 bases remaining between them. The CDR3 DNA is TGTGCCAGCAGTGATTGGGGTCCGAAGCTCTACAATGAGCAGTTCTTC. This translates into CASSDWGPKLYNEQFF. The full variable domain, rest sourced from reference TRBV2 and TRBJ2-1, is EPEVTQTPSHQVTQMGQEVILRCVPISNHLYFYWYRQILGQKVEFLVSFYNNEISEKSEIFDDQFSVERPDGSNFTLKIRSTKLEDSAMYFCASSDWGPKLYNEQFFGPGTRLTVL.

This clone counts as medium-sized. This chain links TRBV10-1 with TRBJ2-4, with TRBD2 matching over 7 bases. Per germline, CDR1 WNHNN and CDR2 SYGVQD (reference sequence). V lost 2 bases, J lost 7 bases, and 8 bases stayed unmatched. CDR3 length: 15 amino acids. DNA of the CDR3: TGCGCCAGCAGTGAGGGAGGGGACTACGGGAACATTCAGTACTTC. Residues: CASSEGGDYGNIQYF.

V and J are TRBV5-8 and TRBJ2-1; D is uncertain. V was pared by 0 bases and J by 10 bases, with 8 bases between. The CDR3 covers 12 residues. The germline CDR1 and CDR2 sequences are SGHTS and YDEGEE. CDR3 sequence (DNA): TGTGCCAGCAGCTTGGGGGAATTCGAGCAGTTCTTC. This codes for CASSLGEFEQFF.

This clone was seen just once. The J gene is TRBJ1-3, the V gene TRBV19; D unresolved. Germline lookup yields CDR1 LNHDA and CDR2 SQIVND (reference sequence). Trimming cost V 9 bases and J 1 base, with 10 bases left between them. This CDR3 spans 13 amino acids. In DNA form, the CDR3 reads TGTGCCAGCGGCGAGTTGTCTGGAAACACCATATATTTT. Amino acid sequence: CASGELSGNTIYF.

Regarding this clone: Sequence at one end of the junction differs from germline and may be a read error. The chain links TRBV7-9 to TRBJ2-2, with D perhaps matching TRBD1 (6 bases). Germline loops: CDR1 SEHNR, CDR2 FQNEAQ (reference sequence). This CDR3 has 14 amino acids. The chain's CDR3 is CASSSLGGHRGAVF. Here the CDR3 DNA reads TGTGCCAGCAGCTCCTTAGGGGGACACCGGGGAGCTGTTTTT.